Shown below are 29 T cell receptor beta chains from a single sample sequenced in a study of blood T cell repertoires in COVID-19. Some clones are missing from TCRdb's copy, which holds only in-frame ones; the method was immunoSEQ multiplex PCR. The sample yields 100,000 to 150,000 clones, 82% seen once. The sequencing sample was made of peripheral blood. The receptors derive from an older woman with acute or convalescent COVID-19.

The chain combines TRBV5-5 with TRBJ1-1; 7 nucleotides match TRBD1. The CDR3 spans 14 residues. Losses at the gene ends were 3 bases for V and 3 bases for J; bases not matched to a gene: 5. Germline V gives CDR1 SGHKS, CDR2 YYEKEE (reference sequence). CDR3 DNA: TGTGCCAGCAGCTCAGGGGGTTGGGACACTGAAGCTTTCTTT. Amino acid sequence: CASSSGGWDTEAFF. Looking up the rest from reference TRBV5-5 and TRBJ1-1 gives the full variable domain: DAGVTQSPTHLIKTRGQQVTLRCSPISGHKSVSWYQQVLGQGPQFIFQYYEKEERGRGNFPDRFSARQFPNYSSELNVNALLLGDSALYLCASSSGGWDTEAFFGQGTRLTVV.

This clone showed up just a few times. The chain couples TRBV4-1 to TRBJ2-7; tentatively, D is TRBD2 (6 bases). Germline assignment: CDR1 MGHRA and CDR2 YSYEKL. The CDR3 spans 16 residues. With 1 base removed from V and 0 bases from J, the gap between germline ends came to 13 bases. The CDR3 here is CASSQARGGVSYEQYF. The DNA of the CDR3 is TGCGCCAGCAGCCAAGCCCGCGGAGGGGTCTCCTACGAGCAGTACTTC.

V gene TRBV7-9 combines with J gene TRBJ1-4; a weak D match, TRBD1 (6 bases). Germline-derived CDR1 and CDR2 are SEHNR and FQNEAQ (reference sequence). The CDR3 has 14 residues. V lost 5 bases, J lost 4 bases, and 11 bases lay in between. CDR3: CASSPGQYNEKLFF. The CDR3 DNA follows: TGTGCCAGCAGCCCCGGACAGTATAATGAAAAACTGTTTTTT.

The chain couples TRBV24-1 to TRBJ1-1, with TRBD1 matching 8 bases. Germline V gene sequence: CDR1 KGHDR, CDR2 SFDVKD. Trimming removed 9 bases from V and 3 bases from J; junction bases left unmatched: 17. The CDR3 contains 17 residues. The CDR3 loop is CATPRTGPLNADTEAFF. CDR3 in DNA: TGTGCCACCCCCAGGACAGGGCCCTTGAACGCTGACACTGAAGCTTTCTTT.

This chain joins TRBV18 and TRBJ2-2; possibly TRBD1 for D (5 bases). CDR3 size: 15 residues. V lost 7 bases and J 9 bases, leaving 21 bases between the germline ends. Per the germline V gene, CDR1 is KGHSH and CDR2 is LQKENI. CDR3 sequence: CASCPTLTDHRELFF. Here the CDR3 DNA reads TGTGCCAGCTGTCCCACACTGACAGATCACCGGGAGCTGTTTTTT. Full variable domain (rest looked up from reference TRBV18 and TRBJ2-2): NAGVMQNPRHLVRRRGQEARLRCSPMKGHSHVYWYRQLPEEGLKFMVYLQKENIIDESGMPKERFSAEFPKEGPSILRIQQVVRGDSAAYFCASCPTLTDHRELFFGEGSRLTVL.

This sequence joins TRBV14 and TRBJ1-3; no definite D call. V lost 1 base, J lost 4 bases, and 11 bases lay in between. CDR1 and CDR2 from the germline V gene are SGHDN and FVKESK. CDR3 length: 15 amino acids. The CDR3 region is CASSQAVHLGNTIYF. CDR3 DNA sequence: TGTGCCAGCAGCCAAGCGGTGCATCTCGGAAACACCATATATTTT.

This clone has only a few counts. The V call is TRBV7-8, the J call TRBJ1-2, with D unclear. Germline CDR1 reads SGHVS; CDR2 reads FQNEAQ. The CDR3 is made up of 13 amino acids. With 2 bases removed from V and 6 bases from J, the gap between germline ends came to 10 bases. The CDR3 bases are TGTGCCAGCAGCTTAAGGCCCGGGGATGGCTACACCTTC. Residues: CASSLRPGDGYTF.

This clone was seen more than once but under ten times. V gene TRBV11-3 combines with J gene TRBJ1-2; 12 bases map to TRBD1. This CDR3 is built from 16 residues. Germline CDR1 is SGHNT and CDR2 is YENEEA. V shed 3 bases, J shed 0 bases, and the junction held 2 bases outside the gene matches. CDR3 amino acids: CASSLGQGAANYGYTF. The CDR3 bases are TGTGCCAGCAGCTTGGGACAGGGGGCTGCTAACTATGGCTACACCTTC.

The V call is TRBV5-4, the J call TRBJ2-7; tentative D call: TRBD1 (5 bases). CDR3 length equals 15 residues. Germline-derived CDR1 and CDR2 are SGHNT and YYREEE (reference sequence). The germline V and J ends were trimmed by 3 bases and 6 bases, with 19 bases remaining between them. The CDR3 here is CASSSPGRDRVEQYF. The CDR3 DNA reads TGTGCCAGCAGCTCTCCGGGCAGGGATCGCGTCGAGCAGTACTTC. The whole variable domain, remainder taken from reference TRBV5-4 and TRBJ2-7, is ETGVTQSPTHLIKTRGQQVTLRCSSQSGHNTVSWYQQALGQGPQFIFQYYREEENGRGNFPPRFSGLQFPNYSSELNVNALELDDSALYLCASSSPGRDRVEQYFGPGTRLTVT.

The V gene is TRBV7-2, the J gene TRBJ1-4; D is possibly TRBD1 (5 bases). CDR3 length: 14 amino acids. V lost 3 bases to trimming and J lost 4 bases, with 9 bases between them. Germline CDR1 SGHTA, CDR2 FQGNSA. The CDR3 DNA sequence: TGTGCCAGCAGCTTCTGGGGACTTAATGAAAAACTGTTTTTT. Translation: CASSFWGLNEKLFF.

The chain is built from TRBV30 and TRBJ1-1, with 8 bases matching TRBD1. J lost 5 bases, V lost 0 bases, and 2 bases had no gene match. CDR1 is GTSNPN and CDR2 is SVGIG in the germline V gene (reference sequence). The CDR3 spans 13 residues. The CDR3 sequence: CAWSVRTGTEAFF. CDR3 bases: TGTGCCTGGAGTGTCCGGACAGGGACTGAAGCTTTCTTT.

The chain is built from TRBV7-2 and TRBJ2-1; D may be TRBD1 (5 bases). Trimming left V 7 bases short and J 6 bases short, with 16 bases between. Per germline, CDR1 SGHTA and CDR2 FQGNSA. This CDR3 has 14 amino acids. The CDR3 region has the DNA TGTGCCAGCAACTTGGCGAGACAGTTCAATGAGCAGTTCTTC. Residues: CASNLARQFNEQFF.

CDR3: CASRKGQDSYEQYF. The DNA of the CDR3 is TGTGCCAGCAGAAAGGGACAGGACTCCTACGAGCAGTACTTC. The chain is built from TRBV6-5 and TRBJ2-7; TRBD1 aligns across 8 bases. This CDR3 has 14 amino acids. J gave up 0 bases and V 6 bases, and 4 bases lay outside the gene matches. CDR1 is MNHEY, CDR2 SVGAGI, per germline.

The chain recombines TRBV6-1 with TRBJ1-2, with D unresolved. Germline assignment: CDR1 MNHNS and CDR2 SASEGT. V gave up 1 base and J gave up 0 bases, with 3 bases separating them. CDR3 length: 13 amino acids. The CDR3 spells CASSEVANYGYTF. The DNA of the CDR3 is TGTGCCAGCAGTGAAGTAGCTAACTATGGCTACACCTTC.

The chain recombines TRBV18 with TRBJ1-5; no reliable D call. CDR3 size: 18 residues. Trimming took off 3 bases at V and 2 bases at J, with 20 bases between the two ends. Germline V CDR1 and CDR2: KGHSH, LQKENI. CDR3 protein: CASSPAEAGSLRNQPQHF. The CDR3 DNA follows: TGTGCCAGCTCACCGGCGGAGGCGGGGAGTCTCCGCAATCAGCCCCAGCATTTT.

The chain links TRBV27 to TRBJ1-2; 8 positions agree with TRBD1. V lost 6 bases and J lost 6; bases outside the gene matches: 9. CDR1 MNHEY and CDR2 SMNVEV come from the germline V gene (reference sequence). The CDR3 spans 14 residues. The CDR3 reads CASSIAAGGDGYTF. The CDR3 DNA sequence: TGTGCCAGCAGCATAGCGGCAGGGGGCGATGGCTACACCTTC.

The rearrangement joins TRBV3-1 (or the pseudogene TRBV3-2) to TRBJ2-2, with a tentative D call TRBD1 (5 bases). In germline, CDR1 is LGHDT, CDR2 YNNKEL (reference sequence). Deletions cut 3 bases from V and 1 base from J, with 12 bases between. This CDR3 has 16 amino acids. DNA of the CDR3: TGTGCCAGCAGCCATAGTCGAACAGGGAACACCGGGGAGCTGTTTTTT. Encoded protein: CASSHSRTGNTGELFF.

This CDR3 is CASSQFRGDSYGYTF. CDR3 sequence (DNA): TGTGCCAGCAGCCAATTCCGGGGGGACTCATATGGCTACACCTTC. The chain combines TRBV4-2 with TRBJ1-2; a weak D match, TRBD1 (5 bases). This CDR3 has 15 amino acids. Looked up from germline, CDR1 is LGHNA and CDR2 is YNFKEQ. Trimming cost V 2 bases and J 5 bases, with 15 bases left between them.

V is TRBV18 and J is TRBJ1-5; TRBD1 is a possible D gene (5 bases). In germline, CDR1 is KGHSH, CDR2 LQKENI. V dropped 1 base and J dropped 7 bases, with 20 bases sitting between them. This CDR3 contains 17 residues. The CDR3 DNA is TGTGCCAGCTCACCACGGTCGGCCTATGGGGGAGGGCAGCCCCAGCATTTT. Its translation is CASSPRSAYGGGQPQHF.

The V and J genes are TRBV27 and TRBJ1-6; D is undetermined. The CDR3 sequence is 15 residues long. Trimming shortened V by 3 bases and J by 6 bases, and 12 bases separated the two germline ends. The V gene's germline CDR1 is MNHEY and CDR2 SMNVEV (reference sequence). DNA for the CDR3: TGTGCCAGCAGTTTGGAGGGCCTCGGTAATTCACCCCTCCACTTT. It translates to CASSLEGLGNSPLHF.

The genes are TRBV5-1 and TRBJ2-2, with 8 bases lining up with TRBD1. Germline V gene sequence: CDR1 SGHRS, CDR2 YFSETQ. The trim removed 5 bases at V and 6 bases at J, leaving 6 bases unmatched. The CDR3 sequence is 14 residues long. Here the CDR3 DNA reads TGCGCCAGCAGACCCCAGGGGGCGGCCGGGGAGCTGTTTTTT. Its translation is CASRPQGAAGELFF. Drawing the rest from reference TRBV5-1 and TRBJ2-2, the complete variable domain is KAGVTQTPRYLIKTRGQQVTLSCSPISGHRSVSWYQQTPGQGLQFLFEYFSETQRNKGNFPGRFSGRQFSNSRSEMNVSTLELGDSALYLCASRPQGAAGELFFGEGSRLTVL.

This clone has just one count. V and J are TRBV10-3 and TRBJ2-1, with 10 nucleotides matching TRBD2. The CDR3 totals 15 residues. With V trimmed by 4 bases and J by 7 bases, 7 bases remained unmatched. CDR1 and CDR2 (germline): ENHRY, SYGVKD. The CDR3: CAISGLSGGENEQFF. Written as DNA, the CDR3 is TGTGCCATCAGTGGTCTCAGCGGGGGGGAAAATGAGCAGTTCTTC.

The chain couples TRBV12-5 to TRBJ1-3, with D unresolved. Germline V lookup: CDR1 LGHNT, CDR2 FRNRAP. Trimming took 0 bases from V and 7 from J, leaving 7 bases between them. This CDR3 has 13 residues. CDR3 protein: CASGLVAGNTIYF. DNA for the CDR3: TGTGCTAGTGGTTTGGTCGCGGGGAACACCATATATTTT.

The genes are TRBV7-8 and TRBJ1-3; 8 bases map to TRBD1. This CDR3 spans 16 amino acids. Per the germline V gene, CDR1 is SGHVS and CDR2 is FQNEAQ. The V segment lost 2 bases and the J segment 0 bases; nucleotides outside the gene matches: 3. The CDR3 sequence: CASSLQGQASGNTIYF. The CDR3 DNA is TGTGCCAGCAGCTTACAGGGACAGGCCTCTGGAAACACCATATATTTT.

The V and J genes are TRBV7-2 and TRBJ1-4; D gene unclear. Germline assignment: CDR1 SGHTA and CDR2 FQGNSA. Trimming pared 1 base from V and 7 bases from J, leaving 7 bases between. This CDR3 has 13 residues. The CDR3 sequence is CASSLGRVEKLFF. For the CDR3, the DNA is TGTGCCAGCAGCTTAGGACGGGTTGAAAAACTGTTTTTT.

This chain connects TRBV5-1 to TRBJ1-2; unclear D gene. The CDR3 sequence is 14 residues long. CDR1 SGHRS and CDR2 YFSETQ come from the germline V gene. The germline V and J ends were trimmed by 0 bases and 1 base, with 7 bases remaining between them. This chain's CDR3 is CASSLDPNNYGYTF. CDR3 bases: TGCGCCAGCAGCTTGGATCCTAATAACTATGGCTACACCTTC.

The table lists this clone with a few counts. This chain joins TRBV25-1 and TRBJ2-5, with D tentatively TRBD2 (5 bases). The CDR3 runs to 14 residues. Germline assignment: CDR1 MGHDK and CDR2 SYGVNS. V lost 2 bases and J lost 4, with 11 bases in between. The CDR3 region has the DNA TGTGCCAGCAGTGAAGGAGGTTTTGGAGAGACCCAGTACTTC. It is translated as CASSEGGFGETQYF.

This clone came up a few times. J is TRBJ1-1 and V is TRBV4-3; unclear D gene. The CDR3 has 15 residues. V was pared by 0 bases and J by 5 bases, with 13 bases between. Germline loops: CDR1 LGHNA, CDR2 YSLEER. The CDR3 sequence: CASSQDPAGGTEAFF. The CDR3 coding sequence is TGCGCCAGCAGCCAAGATCCGGCGGGAGGGACTGAAGCTTTCTTT.

The rearrangement joins TRBV11-3 to TRBJ2-7; D possibly corresponds to TRBD1 (5 bases). V was trimmed by 4 bases and J by 3 bases, leaving 7 bases between them. Germline V gives CDR1 SGHNT, CDR2 YENEEA. The CDR3 totals 12 residues. Written as DNA, the CDR3 is TGTGCCAGCAGCTGGGGCAACTACGAGCAGTACGTC. It encodes CASSWGNYEQYV.